Following are 14 T cell receptor beta chains from one sample sequenced in a study of T cells in Graves' hyperthyroidism and ophthalmopathy. Researchers took RNA transcripts and amplified the TCR beta CDR3 regions from them. The HTBI primer set was used in a first-round RT-PCR of the TCR CDR3. TCRdb re-derived calls from the multiplex PCR reads in MiXCR, one entry per CDR3 protein. Seen here are approximately 640,000 distinct CDR3 sequences, 45% observed once, and the top ten hold about 7%. Sequences were obtained from peripheral blood or thyroid tissue (not recorded which). These receptors were obtained from an adult man with Graves' disease, either hyperthyroidism or ophthalmopathy (not recorded which).

This clonotype was seen a few times. This sequence may be a read error, since a much larger clone differs from it by one base. The V gene is TRBV7-8, the J gene TRBJ2-5, with unresolved D. V gave up 6 bases and J gave up 4 bases, with 15 bases separating them. CDR1 and CDR2 from the germline V gene are SGHVS and FQNEAQ. This CDR3 comprises 14 residues. Here the CDR3 reads CASSESVGSETQYF. The CDR3 region has the DNA TGTGCCAGCAGTGAGTCCGTGGGTTCAGAGACCCAGTACTTC.

There are many counts of this clonotype. The rearrangement joins TRBV19 to TRBJ1-1; D unresolved. Germline V CDR1 and CDR2: LNHDA, SQIVND (reference sequence). This CDR3 is 15 amino acids long. Trimming left V 1 base short and J 3 bases short, with 12 bases between. The CDR3 DNA reads TGTGCCAGTAGTATAGCTCGGCCGTGGGACACTGAAGCTTTCTTT. It yields the protein CASSIARPWDTEAFF.

This sequence joins TRBV7-9 and TRBJ1-2; 9 nucleotides line up with TRBD1. Germline trimming cut 5 bases from V and 8 bases from J; bases unmatched to any gene: 15. This CDR3 is built from 16 residues. CDR1 is SEHNR, CDR2 FQNEAQ, per germline (reference sequence). The CDR3 loop is CASSESTLQGAGGYTF. The CDR3 DNA reads TGTGCCAGCAGCGAATCCACCTTACAGGGGGCGGGCGGCTACACCTTC. Full variable domain (rest looked up from reference TRBV7-9 and TRBJ1-2): DTGVSQNPRHKITKRGQNVTFRCDPISEHNRLYWYRQTLGQGPEFLTYFQNEAQLEKSRLLSDRFSAERPKGSFSTLEIQRTEQGDSAMYLCASSESTLQGAGGYTFGSGTRLTVV.

V and J are TRBV13 and TRBJ2-5; the D call may be TRBD1 or TRBD2 (5 bases each). Germline V gene data show CDR1 as PRHDT and CDR2 as FYEKMQ (reference sequence). Trimming shortened V by 6 bases and J by 5 bases, and 19 bases separated the two germline ends. The CDR3 runs 15 residues. The CDR3 DNA is TGTGCCAGCAGTGAGGCCTTAGGGGACGTCGAGACCCAGTACTTC. It encodes CASSEALGDVETQYF.

This clonotype appeared a single time. The chain is built from TRBV6-5 and TRBJ2-2; D gene uncertain. This CDR3 is built from 16 residues. CDR1 MNHEY and CDR2 SVGAGI come from the germline V gene. V shed 2 bases and J shed 5 bases, with 15 bases lying between them. DNA of the CDR3: TGTGCCAGCAGTTACAATAGGGTTGCGTGGACCGGGGAGCTGTTTTTT. It yields the protein CASSYNRVAWTGELFF.

The chain couples TRBV5-1 to TRBJ1-5; D remains ambiguous. Trimming removed 2 bases from V and 5 bases from J, with 8 bases in between. CDR3 length equals 13 residues. Per the germline V gene, CDR1 is SGHRS and CDR2 is YFSETQ. The CDR3 spells CASSFYPDQPQHF. The CDR3 DNA follows: TGCGCCAGCAGCTTTTACCCTGATCAGCCCCAGCATTTT.

The chain joins TRBV9 to TRBJ1-1; the match to TRBD1 covers 10 bases. The junction had 7 bases not matched to a gene; V was cut back by 4 bases and J by 1 base. The CDR3 has 16 amino acids. The germline V gene has CDR1 SGDLS and CDR2 YYNGEE. CDR3 nucleotides: TGTGCCAGCAGCACCCGAAGGACAGGGGGGAACACTGAAGCTTTCTTT. It translates to CASSTRRTGGNTEAFF.

This chain connects TRBV5-1 to TRBJ2-7, with D possibly being TRBD1 (7 bases). Germline V gene data show CDR1 as SGHRS and CDR2 as YFSETQ. With 6 bases removed from V and 1 base from J, the gap between germline ends came to 17 bases. This CDR3 region has 15 residues. The DNA for the CDR3 is TGCGCCAGCACCGAAGTCCCAGGGGGGTCCTACGAGCAGTACTTC. Its translation is CASTEVPGGSYEQYF.

This clonotype was observed a single time. The chain employs TRBV7-9 and TRBJ1-3; D is uncertain. The CDR3 covers 15 residues. V was clipped by 3 bases and J by 1 base, with 10 bases between them. CDR1 and CDR2 from the germline V gene are SEHNR and FQNEAQ (reference sequence). CDR3 bases: TGTGCCAGCAGCTTCGGCCTGGGGTCTGGAAACACCATATATTTT. It is translated as CASSFGLGSGNTIYF.

This clonotype has more than one count but fewer than ten. The J gene is TRBJ1-6, the V gene TRBV29-1, with a possible D match to TRBD1 (5 bases). Germline lookup yields CDR1 SQVTM and CDR2 ANQGSEA. The V and J ends lost 6 bases and 8 bases respectively, with 17 bases between them. The CDR3 loop spans 14 amino acids. The CDR3 bases are TGCAGCGTCAGCTCAGAGGGACTACATTCACCCCTCCACTTT. Its translation: CSVSSEGLHSPLHF.

This clonotype was detected only once. A single base separates this from a much larger clone, so it may be a read error. The chain recombines TRBV7-2 with TRBJ1-1; D is unresolved. Germline V gene sequence: CDR1 SGHTA, CDR2 FQGNSA. The CDR3 spans 13 residues. The CDR3 loop is CVSSLIAGTEAFF. CDR3 coding DNA: TGTGTCAGCAGCTTGATTGCGGGGACTGAAGCTTTCTTT.

This clonotype has a count of ten or more. The chain combines TRBV29-1 with TRBJ1-2; TRBD1 matches at 7 bases. Germline assignment: CDR1 SQVTM and CDR2 ANQGSEA. V lost 4 bases to trimming and J lost 0 bases; unmatched junction nucleotides: 5. The CDR3 is 14 residues long. CDR3 bases: TGCAGCGTTGCGGCAGGGGGTGCTAACTATGGCTACACCTTC. Amino acids: CSVAAGGANYGYTF.

This clonotype was counted between two and nine times. The chain combines TRBV12-3 or TRBV12-4 with TRBJ1-1; no clear D gene. The CDR3 spans 14 residues. Trimming pared 6 bases from V and 1 base from J, leaving 12 bases between. The CDR3 reads CASSHGPQNTEAFF. Written as DNA, the CDR3 is TGTGCCAGCAGCCACGGGCCGCAGAACACTGAAGCTTTCTTT.

This clonotype appeared a few times. The chain links TRBV12-3 or TRBV12-4 to TRBJ2-7, with a weak D call TRBD2 (5 bases). This CDR3 is 13 amino acids long. The ends were cut back, 9 bases at V and 0 bases at J, with 12 bases in the middle. CDR3 protein: CASQKRSSYEQYF. The CDR3 nucleotides are TGTGCCAGTCAGAAGCGGAGCTCCTACGAGCAGTACTTC.